The 11 T cell receptor beta chains reported below all come from one sample, sequenced in a study of cytomegalovirus exposure and HLA in healthy donors. The table came from immunoSEQ multiplex PCR; TCRdb's copy has only in-frame clones and leaves some out. The sample contains over 200,000 clones, over 80% of which appear only once. Input material: PBMCs. These receptors were obtained from a woman between 18 and 30 years old in good health and CMV-seronegative.

This clone was observed a single time. The chain uses TRBV1 and TRBJ2-7; TRBD1 is the table's D call and was not checked against the DNA. TRBV1 is marked as a pseudogene. CDR3 size: 14 residues. The CDR3 DNA is TGCACCAGCAGCCCGGGACAGGATAAATACGAGCAGTACTTC. Residues: CTSSPGQDKYEQYF.

The rearrangement uses TRBV29-1 and TRBJ2-1; D not resolved. From germline, CDR1 is SQVTM and CDR2 ANQGSEA. Trimming cost V 6 bases and J 4 bases, with 7 bases left between them. The CDR3 contains 11 residues. CDR3 loop: CSVDQYNEQFF. The CDR3, as DNA: TGCAGCGTCGACCAGTACAATGAGCAGTTCTTC.

The rearrangement uses TRBV10-3 and TRBJ2-3; D may be TRBD1 (6 bases). Germline values: CDR1 ENHRY, CDR2 SYGVKD. The CDR3 covers 13 residues. The V gene lost 6 bases and the J gene lost 6 bases, with 13 bases spanning the gap. CDR3 protein: CAIRDSLADTQYF. The CDR3 DNA reads TGTGCCATCAGGGACAGTTTAGCCGATACGCAGTATTTT.

The chain links TRBV30 to TRBJ1-2; D gene unclear. The V and J ends lost 4 bases and 1 base respectively, with 16 bases between them. The germline V gene encodes CDR1 GTSNPN and CDR2 SVGIG (reference sequence). CDR3 size: 15 residues. The CDR3 bases are TGTGCCTGGATGTACTCCTTTGGCCTTAACTATGGCTACACCTTC. This sequence encodes CAWMYSFGLNYGYTF.

This chain uses TRBV19 with TRBJ1-2, with D perhaps TRBD1 (5 bases). This CDR3 comprises 15 residues. V was cut by 6 bases and J by 4 bases, with 18 bases left in between. CDR1 LNHDA and CDR2 SQIVND come from the germline V gene (reference sequence). In DNA, the CDR3 is TGTGCCAGTAGCCCACCTTCGCAGGGCTTCTATGGCTACACCTTC. Translation gives CASSPPSQGFYGYTF.

This clone was seen repeatedly, ten times or more. This sequence joins TRBV9 and TRBJ2-1, with D possibly called TRBD1 or TRBD2 (5 bases each). The germline gives CDR1 SGDLS, CDR2 YYNGEE. V was cut by 2 bases and J by 4 bases, with 13 bases left in between. CDR3 size: 15 residues. The CDR3 nucleotides read TGTGCCAGCAGCGTTGGACTGGGGGATTACAATGAGCAGTTCTTC. Protein product: CASSVGLGDYNEQFF.

The V and J genes are TRBV6-1 and TRBJ1-2; D is perhaps TRBD1 (6 bases). Germline values: CDR1 MNHNS, CDR2 SASEGT. The CDR3 totals 15 residues. V lost 7 bases to trimming and J lost 0 bases, with 15 bases between them. This CDR3 is CASTSLRGANYGYTF. As DNA, the CDR3 is TGTGCCAGCACCTCTCTGAGGGGGGCTAACTATGGCTACACCTTC.

This rearrangement joins TRBV19 to TRBJ1-2; maybe TRBD1 (5 bases). The CDR3 covers 15 residues. Looked up from germline, CDR1 is LNHDA and CDR2 is SQIVND (reference sequence). The V end was cut by 5 bases, the J end by 0 bases, with 13 bases between. Here the CDR3 reads CASSPWGRTNYGYTF. The CDR3 DNA reads as TGTGCCAGTAGTCCCTGGGGCAGAACTAACTATGGCTACACCTTC.

The CDR3 reads CASSSSRQDKAFF. The DNA for the CDR3 is TGTGCCAGCAGTTCGAGTAGACAGGACAAAGCTTTCTTT. The rearrangement joins TRBV27 to TRBJ1-1; perhaps TRBD1 as D (6 bases). The CDR3 totals 13 residues. V was clipped by 4 bases and J by 9 bases, with 15 bases between them. The germline gives CDR1 MNHEY, CDR2 SMNVEV (reference sequence).

The chain recombines TRBV2 with TRBJ2-3; D is undetermined. V was trimmed by 4 bases and J by 1 base, leaving 6 bases between them. CDR1 is SNHLY and CDR2 is FYNNEI in the germline V gene. The CDR3 contains 13 residues. Here the CDR3 DNA reads TGTGCCAGCAGTGGCATGGGCACAGATACGCAGTATTTT. This encodes CASSGMGTDTQYF.

This clone came up many times. This chain uses TRBV5-1 with TRBJ1-1; 9 nucleotides match TRBD1. This CDR3 is 17 amino acids long. The ends lost 4 bases at V and 2 bases at J; junction bases unmatched: 12. Germline-derived CDR1 and CDR2 are SGHRS and YFSETQ. The CDR3 is CASSPGVGDRVNTEAFF. The CDR3 nucleotides read TGCGCCAGCAGCCCTGGAGTTGGGGACAGGGTCAACACTGAAGCTTTCTTT.